This TCR beta chain was observed in a study of shared clonotypes between healthy human individuals. TCRdb's copy holds only in-frame clones and misses some; the assay was immunoSEQ multiplex PCR. The data hold around 980,000 clones, with about 84% observed a single time. The CDR3 has 13 residues. V lost 11 bases to trimming and J lost 3 bases; unmatched junction nucleotides: 10. Germline CDR1 MDHEN, CDR2 SYDVKM. This clone was seen just once. All the donors were Caucasian adults who lived in Nashville, Tennessee. The clonotype comes from a man aged 18 to 35 in good health. Some clones in this sample may be carry-over from other donors' samples. V gene TRBV28 combines with J gene TRBJ2-7; 7 positions agree with TRBD1. The sample comprised memory CD4+ T cells from PBMCs. Sample subset: CD45RA-negative fraction. The CDR3, as DNA: TGTGCCGGCTCCTCGGGACAGAGCTACGAGCAGTACTTC. The encoded protein is CAGSSGQSYEQYF.